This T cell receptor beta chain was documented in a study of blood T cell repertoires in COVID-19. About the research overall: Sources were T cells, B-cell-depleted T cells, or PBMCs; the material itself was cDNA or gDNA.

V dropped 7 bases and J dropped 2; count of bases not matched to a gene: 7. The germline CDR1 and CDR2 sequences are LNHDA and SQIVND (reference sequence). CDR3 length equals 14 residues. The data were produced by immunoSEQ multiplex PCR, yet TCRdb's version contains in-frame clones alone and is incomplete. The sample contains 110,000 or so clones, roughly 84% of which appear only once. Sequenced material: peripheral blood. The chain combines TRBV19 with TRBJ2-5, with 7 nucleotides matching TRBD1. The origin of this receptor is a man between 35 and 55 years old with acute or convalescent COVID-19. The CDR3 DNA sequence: TGTGCCAGTAATCGGGACAGATCTCAAGAGACCCAGTACTTC. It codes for CASNRDRSQETQYF.